This entry concerns a single T cell receptor (beta chain). Produced via immunoSEQ multiplex PCR; TCRdb's table is partial and in-frame only. The sample carries approximately 250,000 clones, 86% recorded once. These data are taken from a study of blood T cell repertoires in COVID-19. The source material was peripheral blood. This clonotype was sampled from a young man with active or convalescent COVID-19.

Here the CDR3 DNA reads TGTGCCAGCAGCTTAGGGACAGGGATTGAAGCTTTCTTT. Protein product: CASSLGTGIEAFF. The gene calls are TRBV7-2 and TRBJ1-1; 8 bases fit TRBD1. The germline CDR1 and CDR2 sequences are SGHTA and FQGNSA. V lost 1 base, J lost 7 bases, and 2 bases stayed unmatched. This CDR3 comprises 13 residues.